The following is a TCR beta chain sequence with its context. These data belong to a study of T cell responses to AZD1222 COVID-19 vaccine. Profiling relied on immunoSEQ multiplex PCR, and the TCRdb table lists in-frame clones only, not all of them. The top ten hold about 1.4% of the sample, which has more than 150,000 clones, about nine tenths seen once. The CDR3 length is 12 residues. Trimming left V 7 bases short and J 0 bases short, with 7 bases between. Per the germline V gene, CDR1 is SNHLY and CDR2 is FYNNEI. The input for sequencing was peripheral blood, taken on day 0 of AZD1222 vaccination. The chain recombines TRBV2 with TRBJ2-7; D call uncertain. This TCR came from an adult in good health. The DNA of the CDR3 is TGTGCCAGCATTTTCAGCTCCTACGAGCAGTACTTC. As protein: CASIFSSYEQYF.